This TCR beta chain is from a study of cytomegalovirus exposure and HLA in healthy donors. Primers: 60 Vbeta forward and 13 Jbeta reverse. Method: immunoSEQ multiplex PCR; TCRdb's copy keeps in-frame clones and lacks some. This sample carries about 74,000 clones, with 7.5% going to the ten biggest clones. V lost 0 bases and J 3 bases, leaving 9 bases between the germline ends. Germline lookup yields CDR1 LNHDA and CDR2 SQIVND (reference sequence). The CDR3 totals 15 residues. General study findings and limits: Researchers counted over 150 TCR beta chains as cytomegalovirus-associated. TCR beta sequences reportedly predicted most subjects' HLA-A and HLA-B alleles accurately.

Details on this clone: The antigen is not known.

The chain uses TRBV19 and TRBJ1-5; D call uncertain. Sequencing used PBMCs. The sequence was collected from a female donor in good health and CMV-seropositive. The CDR3 region has the DNA TGTGCCAGTAGTATAGAGGGAGGGAACAATCAGCCCCAGCATTTT. This encodes CASSIEGGNNQPQHF.